This passage covers 19 T cell receptor beta chains from one sample sequenced in a study of human T cells and chemical hapten exposure. Time point in this sample: patch test 2, 6 weeks after DPC sensitization. Treatment reported: therapeutic diphenylcyclopropenone sensitization with weekly scalp DPC. TCRdb recomputed calls from the RACE reads with MiXCR, one row per CDR3 protein. The table records about 380,000 distinct CDR3 sequences, about 6% of them present only once. Here the sequenced sample was whole blood, taken in connection with sensitization to the hapten diphenylcyclopropenone (DPC). These TCRs come from a woman between 18 and 30 years old with alopecia areata. Some clones in this sample may be carry-over from other donors' samples.

Ten or more counts support this clonotype. This rearrangement joins TRBV4-2 to TRBJ1-3; D is ambiguous. Germline-derived CDR1 and CDR2 are LGHNA and YNFKEQ. V lost 1 base and J lost 4, with 8 bases in between. CDR3 length: 14 amino acids. The CDR3 sequence is CASSQVIAGNTIYF. The CDR3, as DNA: TGTGCCAGCAGCCAAGTGATAGCAGGAAACACCATATATTTT.

Ten or more counts support this clonotype. This sequence joins TRBV12-3 or TRBV12-4 and TRBJ2-5; D gene ambiguous. The CDR3 spans 11 residues. Trimming cost V 3 bases and J 3 bases, with 2 bases left between them. The CDR3 loop reads CASSFKETQYF. The CDR3 DNA reads as TGTGCCAGCAGTTTTAAAGAGACCCAGTACTTC.

The CDR3 DNA is TGTGCCAGCAGCTTAGGGGGGATGAGCGGGGAGCTGTTTTTT. Its protein is CASSLGGMSGELFF. The chain recombines TRBV7-8 with TRBJ2-2; D possibly matches TRBD1 or TRBD2 (5 bases each). The V gene lost 1 base and the J gene lost 7 bases, with 10 bases spanning the gap. CDR3 length: 14 amino acids. CDR1 SGHVS and CDR2 FQNEAQ come from the germline V gene.

A few counts support this clonotype. V usage is TRBV11-2 and J usage is TRBJ2-3; 7 bases fit TRBD2. V was pared by 2 bases and J by 4 bases, with 15 bases of the junction left unmatched. The CDR3 covers 18 residues. In germline, CDR1 is SGHAT, CDR2 FQNNGV. The CDR3 coding sequence is TGTGCCAGCAGCTTATCCGTGCGCGTAAGCGGGGAGCCAGATACGCAGTATTTT. Amino acid sequence: CASSLSVRVSGEPDTQYF. The full variable domain, completed using reference TRBV11-2 and TRBJ2-3, is EAGVAQSPRYKIIEKRQSVAFWCNPISGHATLYWYQQILGQGPKLLIQFQNNGVVDDSQLPKDRFSAERLKGVDSTLKIQPAKLEDSAVYLCASSLSVRVSGEPDTQYFGPGTRLTVL.

In its sample, this clonotype was seen many times. The genes are TRBV10-3 and TRBJ1-2, with 7 bases identical to TRBD1. V lost 2 bases, J lost 5 bases, and 8 bases stayed unmatched. This CDR3 contains 15 residues. Germline lookup yields CDR1 ENHRY and CDR2 SYGVKD. CDR3 nucleotide sequence: TGTGCCATCAGTGAGACAGGGGAGGTGGGGTATGGCTACACCTTC. Translation gives CAISETGEVGYGYTF.

V usage is TRBV24-1 and J usage is TRBJ2-3; a possible D gene is TRBD2 (6 bases). V lost 3 bases, J lost 4 bases, and 16 bases lay in between. CDR1 KGHDR and CDR2 SFDVKD come from the germline V gene. This CDR3 has 16 residues. This chain's CDR3 is CATSDPRDGGADTQYF. CDR3 nucleotides: TGTGCCACCAGTGATCCAAGAGACGGGGGTGCAGATACGCAGTATTTT.

The rearrangement links TRBV7-9 to TRBJ2-3; D not certain. The CDR3 runs to 15 residues. The ends were cut back, 4 bases at V and 1 base at J, with 12 bases in the middle. Germline values: CDR1 SEHNR, CDR2 FQNEAQ (reference sequence). The CDR3 sequence is CASSSTDGGTDTQYF. The CDR3 nucleotides read TGTGCCAGCAGCTCAACAGATGGGGGCACAGATACGCAGTATTTT.

The V and J genes are TRBV29-1 and TRBJ2-7, with 11 bases lining up with TRBD1. CDR1 is SQVTM, CDR2 ANQGSEA, per germline. The length of the CDR3 is 13 residues. Trimming removed 6 bases from V and 3 bases from J; junction bases left unmatched: 4. This chain's CDR3 is CSVSGTGGYEQYF. CDR3 in DNA: TGCAGCGTGTCCGGGACAGGGGGCTACGAGCAGTACTTC.

J is TRBJ1-6 and V is TRBV12-3 or TRBV12-4; 7 bases line up with TRBD1. The junction had 10 bases not matched to a gene; V was cut back by 8 bases and J by 12 bases. The CDR3 consists of 13 residues. CDR3 nucleotide sequence: TGTGCCAGCCTGGGCGGACAGGAACTACCCCTCCACTTT. It encodes CASLGGQELPLHF.

Ten or more counts support this clonotype. This sequence joins TRBV20-1 and TRBJ1-2, with 9 bases fitting TRBD1. The CDR3 is 13 residues long. Germline CDR1 and CDR2: DFQATT and SNEGSKA (reference sequence). After removal of 6 bases from V and 5 bases from J, the junction contained 7 bases not matched to a gene. This CDR3 is CSAWDRDGYGYTF. DNA of the CDR3: TGCAGTGCCTGGGACAGGGACGGTTATGGCTACACCTTC.

The chain combines TRBV5-1 with TRBJ2-7; D is uncertain. Germline CDR1 SGHRS, CDR2 YFSETQ. There are 13 residues in the CDR3. The V and J ends lost 0 bases and 4 bases respectively, with 8 bases between them. CDR3 nucleotides: TGCGCCAGCAGCTTGGCCCAGCGATACGAGCAGTACTTC. It codes for CASSLAQRYEQYF.

In its sample, this clonotype was seen a few times. V gene TRBV9 combines with J gene TRBJ2-1; 9 nucleotides match TRBD2. This CDR3 contains 15 residues. The ends lost 0 bases at V and 8 bases at J; junction bases unmatched: 6. Germline CDR1 and CDR2: SGDLS and YYNGEE. CDR3 coding DNA: TGTGCCAGCAGCGTAGTCAGCGGGGGGATGTATGAGCAGTTCTTC. This sequence encodes CASSVVSGGMYEQFF.

The rearrangement links TRBV13 to TRBJ2-3, with D perhaps TRBD2 (6 bases). This CDR3 spans 15 amino acids. V gave up 3 bases and J gave up 1 base, with 11 bases separating them. CDR1 is PRHDT, CDR2 FYEKMQ, per germline (reference sequence). CDR3 protein: CASSFGGARTDTQYF. The CDR3 coding sequence is TGTGCCAGCAGCTTTGGCGGGGCCCGCACAGATACGCAGTATTTT.

The J gene is TRBJ2-1, the V gene TRBV14, with TRBD2 matching 11 bases. V lost 4 bases to trimming and J lost 12 bases; unmatched junction nucleotides: 8. CDR1 SGHDN and CDR2 FVKESK come from the germline V gene. The CDR3 has 14 amino acids. DNA of the CDR3: TGTGCCAGCAGCCCTAGCGGGGGGCCCCAAGGGCAGTTCTTC. Translating it yields CASSPSGGPQGQFF.

This clonotype has a count of ten or more. The chain is built from TRBV6-5 and TRBJ1-1; no reliable D call. Per the germline V gene, CDR1 is MNHEY and CDR2 is SVGAGI. The CDR3 runs 12 residues. V dropped 6 bases and J dropped 0 bases, with 5 bases sitting between them. CDR3 sequence: CASSRMNTEAFF. CDR3 DNA sequence: TGTGCCAGCAGCCGCATGAACACTGAAGCTTTCTTT.

This chain links TRBV25-1 with TRBJ2-7; 9 bases are shared with TRBD1. The junction had 6 bases not matched to a gene; V was cut back by 4 bases and J by 5 bases. This CDR3 is 14 amino acids long. The germline V gene encodes CDR1 MGHDK and CDR2 SYGVNS. CDR3 DNA sequence: TGTGCCAGCAGTGCCTTGCGGACAGGGGACGAGCAGTACTTC. As protein: CASSALRTGDEQYF.

This clonotype was observed many times. The V gene is TRBV11-1, the J gene TRBJ2-3; 10 bases align to TRBD2. Germline V CDR1 and CDR2: SGHAT, FQDESV (reference sequence). The CDR3 length is 15 residues. Germline trimming cut 1 base from V and 7 bases from J; bases unmatched to any gene: 5. The CDR3 region is CASSLELAGMYTQYF. CDR3 nucleotide sequence: TGTGCCAGCAGCTTAGAACTAGCGGGGATGTATACGCAGTATTTT.

This clonotype was recorded at least ten times. The CDR3: CASSELAGPQPQHF. As DNA, the CDR3 is TGTGCCAGCAGTGAACTGGCAGGGCCTCAGCCCCAGCATTTT. The chain has TRBV6-1 and TRBJ1-5; perhaps TRBD1 as D (5 bases). The germline V and J ends were trimmed by 2 bases and 6 bases, with 11 bases remaining between them. The germline V gene encodes CDR1 MNHNS and CDR2 SASEGT. The CDR3 loop spans 14 amino acids.

This clonotype was counted a few times. V gene TRBV29-1 combines with J gene TRBJ1-1; D remains ambiguous. V lost 7 bases to trimming and J lost 7 bases, with 19 bases between them. The CDR3 spans 13 residues. Germline V gene lookup returns CDR1 SQVTM and CDR2 ANQGSEA. CDR3 nucleotide sequence: TGCAGCGCCACCGATTACGTAGGGCTTGAAGCTTTCTTT. Amino acids: CSATDYVGLEAFF.